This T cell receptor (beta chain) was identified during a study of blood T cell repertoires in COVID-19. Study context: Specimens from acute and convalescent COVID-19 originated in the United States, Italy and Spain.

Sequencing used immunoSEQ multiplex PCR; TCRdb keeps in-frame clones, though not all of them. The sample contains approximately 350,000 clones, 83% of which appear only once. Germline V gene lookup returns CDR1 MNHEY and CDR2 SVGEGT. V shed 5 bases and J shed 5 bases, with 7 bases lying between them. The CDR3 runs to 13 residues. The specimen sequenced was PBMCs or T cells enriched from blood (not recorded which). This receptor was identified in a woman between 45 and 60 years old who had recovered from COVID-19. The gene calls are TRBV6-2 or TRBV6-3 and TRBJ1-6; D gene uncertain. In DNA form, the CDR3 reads TGTGCCAGCAGTCCGCGGGATAATTCACCCCTCCACTTT. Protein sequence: CASSPRDNSPLHF.